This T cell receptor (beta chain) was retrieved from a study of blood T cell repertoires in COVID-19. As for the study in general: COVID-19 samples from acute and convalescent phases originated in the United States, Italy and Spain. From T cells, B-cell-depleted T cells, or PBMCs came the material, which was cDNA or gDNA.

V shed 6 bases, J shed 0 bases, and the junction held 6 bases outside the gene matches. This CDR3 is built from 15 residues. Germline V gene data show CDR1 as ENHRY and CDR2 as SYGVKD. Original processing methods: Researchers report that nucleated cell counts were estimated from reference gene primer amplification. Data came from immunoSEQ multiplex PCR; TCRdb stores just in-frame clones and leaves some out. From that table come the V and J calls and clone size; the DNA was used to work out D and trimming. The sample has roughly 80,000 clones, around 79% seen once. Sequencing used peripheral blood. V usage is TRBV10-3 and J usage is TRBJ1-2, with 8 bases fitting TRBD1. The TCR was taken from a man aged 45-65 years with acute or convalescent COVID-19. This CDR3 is CAISGEQGANYGYTF. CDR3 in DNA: TGTGCCATCAGCGGGGAACAGGGGGCTAACTATGGCTACACCTTC.